This TCR beta chain was identified in a study of T cells in Graves' hyperthyroidism and ophthalmopathy. Findings and limits, study-wide: Ophthalmopathy onset followed model prediction by a median about 6.9 months. Within blood appeared most thyroid clonotypes that had expanded above 0.001.

Criteria for exclusion of patients were uncontrolled infection, other autoimmune disease, pregnancy or lactation. Clinical symptoms, serum thyroxine, TRAb, thyroid ultrasound and orbital computed tomography established diagnosis. The TCR beta CDR3 regions underwent amplification using RNA transcripts as the source. The HTBI primer set was used in a first-round RT-PCR of the TCR CDR3. MiXCR was run by TCRdb on the multiplex PCR reads, yielding one entry per CDR3 protein. The sample consists of 450,000 to 700,000 distinct CDR3 sequences, under 60% of them appearing once. Comments on this clonotype: The antigen remains unidentified.

Germline V gives CDR1 DFQATT, CDR2 SNEGSKA (reference sequence). The CDR3 totals 17 residues. V lost 6 bases, J lost 5 bases, and 14 bases stayed unmatched. This receptor was obtained from a woman between 18 and 29 years old with Graves' hyperthyroidism. V gene TRBV20-1 combines with J gene TRBJ1-4, with 11 nucleotides matching TRBD1. The sample was peripheral blood or thyroid tissue (not recorded which). CDR3 bases: TGCAGTGCCCCCAGGAGGACAGGGGGCGGTGGGAATGAAAAACTGTTTTTT. Translation: CSAPRRTGGGGNEKLFF.